The rows below give T cell receptor beta chains drawn from one sample of a study of technical replicates of blood from a handful of donors. Sequencing was performed with immunoSEQ multiplex PCR; in TCRdb, only in-frame clones are kept and a portion is missing. The data show under 85,000 clones, 85% to 95% seen once. The sequenced material came from T cells isolated from PBMCs. The receptor set was obtained from a human donor in good health. Each CDR3 is given with its conserved first and last residue. D genes are given only for firm matches. Some rows mark clone size as missing; the rest say once, few, many or name a class of expanded clone.

cdr3_nt cdr3_aa clone_size v_call d_call cdr3_length j_call
TGTGCCAGCAGTCAAGGCCTTGCAGGGGGGACTGAAGCTTTCTTT CASSQGLAGGTEAFF once TRBV28 TRBD1 15 TRBJ1-1
TGTGCCAGTAGTATAGCCCCCCGAGCGGGAGCCAATGAGCAGTTCTTC CASSIAPRAGANEQFF . TRBV19 TRBD2 16 TRBJ2-1
TGTGCCAGCAGCGCCTCCGGACTACAAATAGATACGCAGTATTTT CASSASGLQIDTQYF . TRBV5-4 . 15 TRBJ2-3
TGTGCCAGCAGTTATGCGGGGGTATTTGACACTGAAGCTTTCTTT CASSYAGVFDTEAFF . TRBV6-5 . 15 TRBJ1-1
TGTGCCTGGATGGGGGCCCGCTTGAATGAGCAGTTCTTC CAWMGARLNEQFF . TRBV30 . 13 TRBJ2-1
TGTGCCAGCAGTTACCGGGGATTGGGGTACGAGCAGTACTTC CASSYRGLGYEQYF . TRBV6-5 . 14 TRBJ2-7
TGTGCCAGCAGTACTGAGACTGTTCGGGATGAACATTTT CASSTETVRDEHF . TRBV28 . 13 TRBJ1-4
TGTGCCGAGCATTACCTGAACACTGAAGCTTTCTTT CAEHYLNTEAFF . TRBV30 . 12 TRBJ1-1
TGTGCCAGCTCACCATCAGGGATGGAGACCCAGTACTTC CASSPSGMETQYF . TRBV18 . 13 TRBJ2-5
TGTGCCAGCAGCGGCCGGGACAGCCTCAACACCGGGGAGCTGTTTTTT CASSGRDSLNTGELFF . TRBV9 TRBD1 16 TRBJ2-2
TGTGCCAGCACTCCCGAGGGCGGGATCGCTTACGAGCAGTACTTC CASTPEGGIAYEQYF . TRBV7-2 . 15 TRBJ2-7
TGTGCCAGCAGGGGGACAGGCATCTCCTACGAGCAGTACTTC CASRGTGISYEQYF . TRBV6-1 TRBD1 14 TRBJ2-7
TGTGCCAGCAGCTTGGATGGCGGATTGTACACTGAAGCTTTCTTT CASSLDGGLYTEAFF . TRBV5-6 . 15 TRBJ1-1
TGTGCCAGCAGCTTAGATCTCTGGACAGGGGACCACGAGCAGTACTTC CASSLDLWTGDHEQYF . TRBV7-8 TRBD1 16 TRBJ2-7
TGTGCCAGCAGTTACACTAGCGGGTTCTACAATGAGCAGTTCTTC CASSYTSGFYNEQFF . TRBV6-5 TRBD2 15 TRBJ2-1
TGTGCCAGCAGCTTATCTGGGCGATACACTGAAGCTTTCTTT CASSLSGRYTEAFF . TRBV7-2 . 14 TRBJ1-1
TGTGCCAGCAGGGTGACTAGCGGGAGAGCAGATACGCAGTATTTT CASRVTSGRADTQYF . TRBV2 TRBD2 15 TRBJ2-3
TGTGCCAGCAGCTCGGGACTAGCGGGCTCCTACGAGCAGTACTTC CASSSGLAGSYEQYF . TRBV7-3 TRBD2 15 TRBJ2-7
TGTGCCAGCAGCGTAGGCGGGGAAGGCTACACCTTC CASSVGGEGYTF . TRBV9 . 12 TRBJ1-2
TGTGCCAGCAGCTTAAGAGGCTTAATTAATGAAAAACTGTTTTTT CASSLRGLINEKLFF . TRBV7-3 . 15 TRBJ1-4
TGTGCCAGTAGTACCCGCCGGGGACAGGGGTTGCAGCCCCAGCATTTT CASSTRRGQGLQPQHF . TRBV19 TRBD1 16 TRBJ1-5
TGTGCCAGCAGCTTGGAGCGGCCGAGCTCCTACGAGCAGTACTTC CASSLERPSSYEQYF . TRBV5-5 . 15 TRBJ2-7
TGTGCCAGCAGCTTGATGGACAGTTCCGATGAGCAGTTCTTC CASSLMDSSDEQFF . TRBV5-6 . 14 TRBJ2-1
TGCGCCAGCAGCCAAGGACTAGCGGGAGGCTACGAGCAGTACTTC CASSQGLAGGYEQYF . TRBV4-3 TRBD2 15 TRBJ2-7
TGCGCCAGCAGCCAATTACAGGGAATCTACTACGAGCAGTACTTC CASSQLQGIYYEQYF . TRBV4-1 . 15 TRBJ2-7
TGTGCCAGCAGCGTAGGTCTAGCGGGATCCGAGCAGTACTTC CASSVGLAGSEQYF . TRBV9 TRBD2 14 TRBJ2-7
TGTGCCAGCAGCTCTCAAGCAGGGCCTATGGGCTACACCTTC CASSSQAGPMGYTF . TRBV9 . 14 TRBJ1-2
TGTGCCTGGAGTCTGGCCAGCGATCTGTTTTTT CAWSLASDLFF . TRBV30 . 11 TRBJ1-4
TGCAGCGTTGAAGTAGGTCGGAGACAGGGCTTCAACGAGCAGTACTTC CSVEVGRRQGFNEQYF . TRBV29-1 TRBD1 16 TRBJ2-7
TGCAGCGTTAAAGGGGCGGGAGATACGCAGTATTTT CSVKGAGDTQYF . TRBV29-1 . 12 TRBJ2-3
TGTGCCAGCTCACCAGAGGGACTAGCTGATAGCACAGATACGCAGTATTTT CASSPEGLADSTDTQYF . TRBV18 TRBD2 17 TRBJ2-3